These 21 T cell receptor beta chains were all obtained from the same sample, sequenced in a study of OX40 agonist ivuxolimab in advanced cancers. Produced via immunoSEQ multiplex PCR; TCRdb's table is partial and in-frame only. The data contain 53,000 or so clones, roughly three quarters of them singletons. Sequences were derived from CD4+ or CD8+ T cells sorted from blood, sampled in a trial of the OX40 agonist ivuxolimab. All receptors come from an adult with an advanced solid tumor such as melanoma, head and neck, liver or kidney cancer.

This chain connects TRBV7-2 to TRBJ1-4; D is ambiguous. Trimming shortened V by 5 bases and J by 4 bases, and 11 bases separated the two germline ends. There are 14 residues in the CDR3. Germline loops: CDR1 SGHTA, CDR2 FQGNSA. This chain's CDR3 is CASSQGRGNEKLFF. The CDR3 nucleotides are TGTGCCAGCAGCCAAGGGCGGGGTAATGAAAAACTGTTTTTT.

The rearrangement joins TRBV7-2 to TRBJ2-5; 11 positions agree with TRBD2. CDR3 size: 17 residues. The germline CDR1 and CDR2 sequences are SGHTA and FQGNSA. With 0 bases clipped from V and 5 bases from J, the junction kept 8 bases outside the gene matches. This CDR3 reads CASSLALAGGDGETQYF. The DNA for the CDR3 is TGTGCCAGCAGCTTAGCGCTAGCGGGGGGAGACGGGGAGACCCAGTACTTC.

This chain links TRBV4-2 with TRBJ2-1; D unclear. The CDR3 spans 16 residues. V was clipped by 1 base and J by 6 bases, with 16 bases between them. Germline CDR1 is LGHNA and CDR2 is YNFKEQ. Here the CDR3 DNA reads TGTGCCAGCAGCCAAGGTAAACCCAACTACCTCAATGAGCAGTTCTTC. As protein: CASSQGKPNYLNEQFF.

J is TRBJ2-5 and V is TRBV6-1; no clear D gene. The germline V gene encodes CDR1 MNHNS and CDR2 SASEGT. The CDR3 runs 19 residues. V gave up 0 bases and J gave up 0 bases, with 20 bases separating them. CDR3: CASSEAGIRWHSYQETQYF. For the CDR3, the DNA is TGTGCCAGCAGTGAAGCGGGCATTAGGTGGCACTCGTACCAAGAGACCCAGTACTTC.

The chain is built from TRBV6-1 and TRBJ2-6; D is unclear. The germline V and J ends were trimmed by 3 bases and 0 bases, with 9 bases remaining between them. Per the germline V gene, CDR1 is MNHNS and CDR2 is SASEGT. The CDR3 loop spans 16 amino acids. DNA of the CDR3: TGTGCCAGCAGTGAGTACGGAAGCTCTGGGGCCAACGTCCTGACTTTC. Its protein product is CASSEYGSSGANVLTF.

The chain has TRBV19 and TRBJ1-5; D is unresolved. CDR3 size: 16 residues. Germline V lookup: CDR1 LNHDA, CDR2 SQIVND (reference sequence). The V and J ends lost 3 bases and 0 bases respectively, with 12 bases between them. CDR3 coding DNA: TGTGCCAGTAGTATTCGGCTCCATAATAGCAATCAGCCCCAGCATTTT. It specifies CASSIRLHNSNQPQHF.

This chain uses TRBV19 with TRBJ2-2; the D gene could be TRBD1 or TRBD2 (5 bases each). Trimming took off 6 bases at V and 1 base at J, with 18 bases between the two ends. The CDR3 extends over 17 amino acids. The germline gives CDR1 LNHDA, CDR2 SQIVND (reference sequence). CDR3 in DNA: TGTGCCAGTAGCCAAGAGGGTCCAGGGTGGAACACCGGGGAGCTGTTTTTT. It translates to CASSQEGPGWNTGELFF. The entire variable domain, with the rest obtained from reference TRBV19 and TRBJ2-2, is as follows: DGGITQSPKYLFRKEGQNVTLSCEQNLNHDAMYWYRQDPGQGLRLIYYSQIVNDFQKGDIAEGYSVSREKKESFPLTVTSAQKNPTAFYLCASSQEGPGWNTGELFFGEGSRLTVL.

This sequence joins TRBV2 and TRBJ1-5; TRBD1 might be the D (5 bases). Germline CDR1 reads SNHLY; CDR2 reads FYNNEI. The CDR3 runs to 14 residues. V lost 7 bases and J 2 bases, leaving 12 bases between the germline ends. The CDR3 DNA is TGTGCCAGCACCACGGGGCAAGGCAATCAGCCCCAGCATTTT. Translating gives CASTTGQGNQPQHF. Full variable domain (missing parts from reference TRBV2 and TRBJ1-5): EPEVTQTPSHQVTQMGQEVILRCVPISNHLYFYWYRQILGQKVEFLVSFYNNEISEKSEIFDDQFSVERPDGSNFTLKIRSTKLEDSAMYFCASTTGQGNQPQHFGDGTRLSIL.

The rearrangement links TRBV18 to TRBJ2-1; D not resolved. CDR1 is KGHSH and CDR2 is LQKENI in the germline V gene. This CDR3 has 11 amino acids. Trimming shortened V by 3 bases and J by 10 bases, and 7 bases separated the two germline ends. CDR3 region: CASSPGIEQFF. As DNA, the CDR3 is TGTGCCAGCTCACCCGGAATAGAGCAGTTCTTC.

V usage is TRBV19 and J usage is TRBJ2-7; D possibly corresponds to TRBD1 (5 bases). CDR1 is LNHDA, CDR2 SQIVND, per germline (reference sequence). The CDR3 has 15 residues. V lost 4 bases, J lost 3 bases, and 16 bases lay in between. The CDR3, as DNA: TGTGCCAGTAGTAGGTACACAGGACGGAGCTACGAGCAGTACTTC. Amino acid sequence: CASSRYTGRSYEQYF.

The V call is TRBV7-2, the J call TRBJ1-1; D is perhaps TRBD1 (6 bases). Germline V gene data show CDR1 as SGHTA and CDR2 as FQGNSA. Trimming removed 3 bases at V and 4 bases at J, with 9 bases between. This CDR3 comprises 13 residues. The CDR3 sequence is CASSFKGGTEAFF. CDR3 sequence (DNA): TGTGCCAGCAGCTTTAAAGGGGGCACTGAAGCTTTCTTT. Full variable domain (missing parts from reference TRBV7-2 and TRBJ1-1): GAGVSQSPSNKVTEKGKDVELRCDPISGHTALYWYRQSLGQGLEFLIYFQGNSAPDKSGLPSDRFSAERTGGSVSTLTIQRTQQEDSAVYLCASSFKGGTEAFFGQGTRLTVV.

This rearrangement joins TRBV6-5 to TRBJ2-3; no reliable D call. Trimming left V 8 bases short and J 0 bases short, with 3 bases between. Germline V gene lookup returns CDR1 MNHEY and CDR2 SVGAGI. The CDR3 extends over 11 amino acids. CDR3 sequence reads: CASSSTDTQYF. In DNA, the CDR3 is TGTGCCAGCTCCAGCACAGATACGCAGTATTTT.

Only a few counts were recorded for this clone. The chain couples TRBV6-6 to TRBJ1-2; D remains unclear. The germline V and J ends were trimmed by 0 bases and 3 bases, with 5 bases remaining between them. CDR3 length equals 13 residues. In germline, CDR1 is MNHNY, CDR2 SVGAGI (reference sequence). CDR3 nucleotide sequence: TGTGCCAGCAGTTACTCGAGGGACTATGGCTACACCTTC. Translated, it gives CASSYSRDYGYTF.

The chain is built from TRBV5-1 and TRBJ2-7; weak D call: TRBD2 (7 bases). The germline V gene has CDR1 SGHRS and CDR2 YFSETQ. The V end was cut by 6 bases, the J end by 0 bases, with 25 bases between. The CDR3 length is 18 residues. The CDR3 sequence is CASTPGGRGNVDSYEQYF. The CDR3 DNA is TGCGCCAGCACCCCCGGGGGGCGCGGCAATGTTGACTCCTACGAGCAGTACTTC.

V usage is TRBV6-1 and J usage is TRBJ1-5; D is perhaps TRBD1 (6 bases). Germline V gene sequence: CDR1 MNHNS, CDR2 SASEGT. The ends were cut back, 9 bases at V and 0 bases at J, with 12 bases in the middle. The CDR3 runs 14 residues. The CDR3 nucleotides read TGTGCCAGTTCAGGACAGATTAGCAATCAGCCCCAGCATTTT. Translation: CASSGQISNQPQHF.

V is TRBV7-2 and J is TRBJ2-5; D remains unclear. This CDR3 contains 14 residues. V dropped 1 base and J dropped 7 bases, with 13 bases sitting between them. The germline V gene has CDR1 SGHTA and CDR2 FQGNSA. The CDR3 DNA reads as TGTGCCAGCAGCTTAGAGACGGCCCCAGGGACCCAGTACTTC. This codes for CASSLETAPGTQYF.

The rearrangement links TRBV14 to TRBJ1-2; the D is unclear. Trimming removed 4 bases at V and 4 bases at J, with 13 bases between. CDR3 length: 14 amino acids. Germline V CDR1 and CDR2: SGHDN, FVKESK. Written as DNA, the CDR3 is TGTGCCAGCAGCCCCGGAGGGATGGTCTATGGCTACACCTTC. Protein sequence: CASSPGGMVYGYTF.

This chain joins TRBV19 and TRBJ2-1; TRBD2 aligns across 8 bases. V was clipped by 3 bases and J by 6 bases; unmatched bases: 16. Germline loops: CDR1 LNHDA, CDR2 SQIVND (reference sequence). CDR3 length: 18 amino acids. The CDR3 is CASSISHTGSGSGNEQFF. The DNA of the CDR3 is TGTGCCAGTAGTATCTCCCACACCGGGAGCGGGAGCGGCAATGAGCAGTTCTTC.

In this sample, this clone turned up a few times. The chain links TRBV9 to TRBJ2-7; 14 nucleotides line up with TRBD2. This CDR3 contains 17 residues. V lost 0 bases, J lost 6 bases, and 8 bases stayed unmatched. Germline V gene data show CDR1 as SGDLS and CDR2 as YYNGEE. CDR3 region: CASSVGLAGGPQGEQYF. For the CDR3, the DNA is TGTGCCAGCAGCGTAGGACTAGCGGGAGGGCCTCAGGGCGAGCAGTACTTC.

The rearrangement links TRBV30 to TRBJ2-3; 7 bases fit TRBD2. The CDR3 consists of 17 residues. J was trimmed by 0 bases and V by 3 bases; bases with no gene match: 12. CDR1 is GTSNPN, CDR2 SVGIG, per germline (reference sequence). The CDR3 nucleotides read TGTGCCTGGAGGGGACTAATAGCGGCTACGAGCACAGATACGCAGTATTTT. As protein: CAWRGLIAATSTDTQYF.

The rearrangement links TRBV6-4 to TRBJ1-1, with TRBD1 identical over 8 bases. CDR1 MRHNA and CDR2 SNTAGT come from the germline V gene. Trimming removed 3 bases from V and 5 bases from J; junction bases left unmatched: 2. There are 13 residues in the CDR3. The CDR3 sequence is CASSEDRATEAFF. The DNA of the CDR3 is TGTGCCAGCAGTGAGGACAGGGCTACTGAAGCTTTCTTT.